The T cell receptor beta chain under discussion was sequenced for a study of blood T cell repertoires in COVID-19. Background on the study: T cells, B-cell-depleted T cells, or PBMCs provided the cDNA or gDNA that served as material.

The V and J ends lost 3 bases and 6 bases respectively, with 15 bases between them. Germline V gene data show CDR1 as LNHNV and CDR2 as YYDKDF (reference sequence). The CDR3 consists of 15 residues. Using immunoSEQ multiplex PCR, the repertoire was profiled, and TCRdb retains in-frame clones only, with some absent. The profile shows some 160,000 clones, roughly 78% of them singletons. The chain carries TRBV15 and TRBJ1-5; perhaps TRBD1 as D (6 bases). Sequences were obtained from PBMCs or T cells enriched from blood (not recorded which). The TCR originated in a woman aged 70-85 years in a cohort exposed to, infected with or recovered from COVID-19 (not recorded which). In DNA form, the CDR3 reads TGTGCCACCAGCAGTTCCACAGGGCTCGGTCAGCCCCAGCATTTT. Its translation: CATSSSTGLGQPQHF.